This TCR beta chain was documented in a study of blood T cell repertoires in COVID-19. Study-level information: Samples taken during acute and convalescent COVID-19 were collected in the United States, Italy and Spain.

Profiled with immunoSEQ multiplex PCR; TCRdb holds only in-frame clones, not every one. The data contain approximately 220,000 clones, about nine tenths of them singletons. This clone was detected once. Study members were between roughly 18 and 89 years old and lived in 24 US regions. Assignment of participants to cohorts was predicated upon participant-reported clinical history. Cohort 3 recovered donors had two negative PCRs, clearance, or symptom resolution. This CDR3 region has 11 residues. V was clipped by 6 bases and J by 12 bases; unmatched bases: 5. The genes are TRBV12-3 or TRBV12-4 and TRBJ2-1; 7 bases match TRBD1. The sequence came from a woman younger than 45 who had recovered from COVID-19. Sequencing was carried out using PBMCs or T cells enriched from blood (not recorded which). CDR3 loop: CASRRQGRQFF. In nucleotides, the CDR3 is TGTGCCAGCAGAAGACAGGGTAGGCAGTTCTTC.